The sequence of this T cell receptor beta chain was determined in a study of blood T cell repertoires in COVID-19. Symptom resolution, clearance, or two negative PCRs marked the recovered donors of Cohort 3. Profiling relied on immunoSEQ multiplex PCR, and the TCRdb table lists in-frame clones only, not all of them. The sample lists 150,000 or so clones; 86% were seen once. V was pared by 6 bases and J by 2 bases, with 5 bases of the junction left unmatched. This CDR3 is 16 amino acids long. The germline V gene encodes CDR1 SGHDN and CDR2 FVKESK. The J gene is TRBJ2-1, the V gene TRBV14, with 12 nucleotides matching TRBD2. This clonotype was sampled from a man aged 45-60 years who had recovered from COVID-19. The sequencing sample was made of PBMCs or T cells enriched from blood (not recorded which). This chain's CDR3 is CASRLTSGGTYNEQFF. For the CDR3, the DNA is TGTGCCAGCAGACTGACTAGCGGGGGCACCTACAATGAGCAGTTCTTC.